This T cell receptor (beta chain) was retrieved from a study of CD8 T cells in Susac syndrome. Trimming took 0 bases from V and 9 from J, leaving 21 bases between them. This CDR3 contains 17 residues. The V gene's germline CDR1 is LGHNA and CDR2 YNFKEQ. This clonotype was detected only once. A quantity of roughly 0.5 to 1 ug RNA underwent reverse transcription using random hexamers. Each CDR3 protein gets one entry after TCRdb re-called the immunoSEQ multiplex PCR reads with MiXCR. This table has roughly 160,000 distinct CDR3 sequences, roughly 95% appearing once. The chain links TRBV4-2 to TRBJ2-1; perhaps D is TRBD1 or TRBD2 (7 bases each). This TCR was sampled from a human donor with Susac syndrome. Sample: CD4+ T cells from PBMCs. The DNA for the CDR3 is TGTGCCAGCAGCCAAGATCTAGGGGCCAGGGGGGGCGGTGAGCAGTTCTTC. This codes for CASSQDLGARGGGEQFF.